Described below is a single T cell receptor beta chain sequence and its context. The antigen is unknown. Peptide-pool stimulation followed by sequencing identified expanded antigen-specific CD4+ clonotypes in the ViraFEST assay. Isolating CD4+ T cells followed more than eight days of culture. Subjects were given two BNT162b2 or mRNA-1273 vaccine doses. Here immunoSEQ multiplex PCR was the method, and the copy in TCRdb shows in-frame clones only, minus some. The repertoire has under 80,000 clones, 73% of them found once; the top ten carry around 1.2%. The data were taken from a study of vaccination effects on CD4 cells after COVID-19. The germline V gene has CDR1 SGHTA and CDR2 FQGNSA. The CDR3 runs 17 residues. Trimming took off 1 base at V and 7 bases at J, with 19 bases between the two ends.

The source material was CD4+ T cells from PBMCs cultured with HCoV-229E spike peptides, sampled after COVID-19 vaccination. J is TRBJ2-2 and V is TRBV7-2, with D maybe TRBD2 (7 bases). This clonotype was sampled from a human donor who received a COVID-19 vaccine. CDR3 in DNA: TGTGCCAGCAGCTTAGGAGGAAGGGGGGGGCCTGTCGGGGAGCTGTTTTTT. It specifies CASSLGGRGGPVGELFF.